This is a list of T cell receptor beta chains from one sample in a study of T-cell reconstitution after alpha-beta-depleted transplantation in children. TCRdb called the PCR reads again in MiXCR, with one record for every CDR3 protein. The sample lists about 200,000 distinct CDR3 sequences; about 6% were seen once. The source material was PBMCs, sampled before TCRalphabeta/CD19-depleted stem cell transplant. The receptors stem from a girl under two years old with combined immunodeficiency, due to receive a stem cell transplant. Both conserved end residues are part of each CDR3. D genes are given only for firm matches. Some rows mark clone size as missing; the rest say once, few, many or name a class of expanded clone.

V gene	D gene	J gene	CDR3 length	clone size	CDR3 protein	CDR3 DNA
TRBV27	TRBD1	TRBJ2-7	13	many	CASKQGGGYEQYF	TGTGCCAGCAAACAAGGGGGCGGCTACGAGCAGTACTTC
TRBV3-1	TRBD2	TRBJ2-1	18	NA	CTSSLLAGGGISYNEQFF	TGTACCAGCAGTTTGCTAGCGGGAGGAGGAATATCCTACAATGAGCAGTTCTTC
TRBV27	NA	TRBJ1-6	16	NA	CASRRGSFSYNSPLHF	TGTGCCAGCAGGAGAGGGAGTTTTTCCTATAATTCACCCCTCCACTTT
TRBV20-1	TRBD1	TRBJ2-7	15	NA	CSARVPGQGGYKQYF	TGCAGTGCTAGAGTGCCGGGACAGGGGGGCTACAAGCAGTACTTC
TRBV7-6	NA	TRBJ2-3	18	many	CASSLATVVGGLADTQYF	TGTGCCAGCAGCTTAGCTACGGTCGTAGGGGGTTTGGCAGATACGCAGTATTTT
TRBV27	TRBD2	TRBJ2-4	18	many	CASRSWTSGGLAKNIQYF	TGTGCCAGCAGAAGTTGGACTAGCGGAGGGCTAGCCAAAAACATTCAGTACTTC
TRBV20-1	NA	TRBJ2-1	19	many	CSAEARHSITGGTSNEQFF	TGCAGTGCGGAAGCACGGCATAGTATAACGGGTGGGACAAGCAATGAGCAGTTCTTC
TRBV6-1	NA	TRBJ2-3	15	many	CASSRTSYFTDTQYF	TGTGCCAGCAGTCGAACTAGCTATTTTACAGATACGCAGTATTTT
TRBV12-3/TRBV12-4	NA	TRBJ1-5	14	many	CASSLGRLNQPQHF	TGTGCCAGCAGTCTCGGACGGCTGAATCAGCCCCAGCATTTT
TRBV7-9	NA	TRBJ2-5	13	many	CASSLRLQETQYF	TGTGCCAGCAGCTTAAGGCTGCAGGAGACCCAGTACTTC
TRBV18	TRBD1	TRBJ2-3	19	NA	CASSPLIYRGQGFPDTQYF	TGTGCCAGCTCACCACTCATCTACCGGGGACAGGGCTTCCCAGATACGCAGTATTTT
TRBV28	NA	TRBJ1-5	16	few	CASQISGPHGYQPQHF	TGTGCCAGCCAAATTTCGGGACCCCATGGGTATCAGCCCCAGCATTTT
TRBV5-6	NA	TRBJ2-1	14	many	CASISGEYSDEQFF	TGTGCCAGCATCTCAGGGGAATATAGCGATGAGCAGTTCTTC
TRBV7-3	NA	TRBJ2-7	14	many	CATHLRLLRNEQYF	TGTGCCACGCACCTCAGGTTGTTGAGGAACGAGCAGTACTTC
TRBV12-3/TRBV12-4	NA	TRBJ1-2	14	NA	CASSSGAINYGYTF	TGTGCCAGCAGTTCAGGGGCGATTAACTATGGCTACACCTTC
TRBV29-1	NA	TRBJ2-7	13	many	CSVDTPSMGEQYF	TGCAGCGTTGATACACCCTCGATGGGGGAGCAGTACTTC
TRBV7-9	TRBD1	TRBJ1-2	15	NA	CASSPDRGYNYGYTF	TGTGCCAGCAGCCCAGACAGGGGTTATAACTATGGCTACACCTTC
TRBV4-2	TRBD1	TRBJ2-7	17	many	CASSQDGLMGQDYEQYF	TGTGCCAGCAGCCAAGATGGGCTCATGGGACAGGACTACGAGCAGTACTTC
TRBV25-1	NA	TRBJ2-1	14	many	CASSAQNDYNEQFF	TGTGCCAGCAGTGCTCAAAACGATTACAATGAGCAGTTCTTC
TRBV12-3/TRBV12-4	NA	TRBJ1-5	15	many	CASPRRGGSNQPQHF	TGTGCCAGCCCTAGGAGGGGAGGCAGCAATCAGCCCCAGCATTTT
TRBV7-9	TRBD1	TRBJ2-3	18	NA	CTSSLANRGVFMTDTQYF	TGTACCAGCAGTTTAGCGAACAGGGGGGTGTTTATGACAGATACGCAGTATTTT
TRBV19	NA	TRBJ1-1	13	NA	CASNRVGYTEAFF	TGTGCCAGCAACAGGGTCGGGTACACTGAAGCTTTCTTT
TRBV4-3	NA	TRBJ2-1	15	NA	CASSQVGESYNEQFF	TGCGCCAGCAGCCAAGTGGGGGAATCCTACAATGAGCAGTTCTTC
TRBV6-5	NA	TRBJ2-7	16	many	CASSYSYELGAYEQYF	TGTGCCAGCAGTTACTCGTACGAGTTGGGGGCCTACGAGCAGTACTTC
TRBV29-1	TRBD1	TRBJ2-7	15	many	CSALGISGQGYEQYF	TGCAGCGCCCTGGGGATCTCGGGACAGGGCTACGAGCAGTACTTC
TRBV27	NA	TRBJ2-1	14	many	CASSLFGADNEQFF	TGTGCCAGCAGTTTATTCGGAGCGGACAATGAGCAGTTCTTC
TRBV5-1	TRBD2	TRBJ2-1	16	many	CASRTSGVLVENEQFF	TGCGCCAGTCGGACTAGCGGGGTCCTCGTAGAGAATGAGCAGTTCTTC
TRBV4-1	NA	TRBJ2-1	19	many	CASSLLDQRVISSYNEQFF	TGCGCCAGCAGCCTCCTTGACCAGAGAGTGATTAGCTCCTACAATGAGCAGTTCTTC
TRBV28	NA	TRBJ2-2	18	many	CASSSLLGGLQNTGELFF	TGTGCCAGCAGTTCCTTACTTGGGGGCTTACAGAACACCGGGGAGCTGTTTTTT